Shown below are 16 T cell receptor beta chains from a single sample sequenced in a study of T-cell memory formation after mild COVID-19. A single record per CDR3 protein comes from TCRdb applying MiXCR to the 5' RACE reads. In the table there are about 560,000 distinct CDR3 sequences, 17% of which are singletons. The specimen was PBMCs or a T cell subset sorted from them (not recorded which). Receptor source: an adult woman who had mild COVID-19 (a few samples of this study predate the infection). Cell type and time point are not known.

DNA of the CDR3: TGCGCCAGCAGTCGGGGGGTACAAGAGACCCAGTACTTC. This codes for CASSRGVQETQYF. This chain uses TRBV5-1 with TRBJ2-5; 7 nucleotides align to TRBD2. The CDR3 consists of 13 residues. Trimming took 5 bases from V and 2 from J; bases not matched to a gene: 3. Germline CDR1 and CDR2: SGHRS and YFSETQ.

This clonotype has just a few counts. CDR3 in amino acids: CASSPDRPISYEQYF. The CDR3, as DNA: TGCGCCAGCAGCCCCGACAGACCTATCTCCTACGAGCAGTACTTC. The V call is TRBV5-1, the J call TRBJ2-7; D perhaps matches TRBD1 (5 bases). V lost 4 bases, J lost 0 bases, and 14 bases lay in between. The CDR3 extends over 15 amino acids. Looked up from germline, CDR1 is SGHRS and CDR2 is YFSETQ.

The chain has TRBV3-1 and TRBJ2-7; possible D gene TRBD1, 6 bases. Trimming stripped 3 bases from V and 9 bases from J, with 12 bases between. CDR1 is LGHDT and CDR2 is YNNKEL in the germline V gene (reference sequence). This CDR3 has 12 amino acids. CDR3 sequence reads: CASSHLTGTQYF. CDR3 in DNA: TGTGCCAGCAGCCATCTAACAGGGACGCAGTACTTC.

The CDR3 here is CASTGLAENEQFF. The CDR3 DNA follows: TGTGCCAGCACGGGACTAGCCGAGAATGAGCAGTTCTTC. V gene TRBV12-3 or TRBV12-4 combines with J gene TRBJ2-1, with 9 bases that match TRBD2. CDR3 length: 13 residues. Trimming at V came to 7 bases and at J to 7 bases, leaving 5 bases not matched to a gene.

This clonotype was found a few times. This chain uses TRBV2 with TRBJ2-1, with 7 bases that match TRBD1. The CDR3 spans 12 residues. V dropped 8 bases and J dropped 6; count of bases not matched to a gene: 4. From germline, CDR1 is SNHLY and CDR2 FYNNEI. The CDR3 protein is CASQGQVNEQFF. The CDR3 bases are TGTGCCAGCCAAGGACAGGTCAATGAGCAGTTCTTC.

The J gene is TRBJ1-2, the V gene TRBV11-2; maybe TRBD1 (6 bases). The CDR3 has 15 residues. Trimming stripped 0 bases from V and 4 bases from J, with 12 bases between. Germline loops: CDR1 SGHAT, CDR2 FQNNGV. CDR3 sequence (DNA): TGTGCCAGCAGCTTAGAGGGCAGGGGCCGCTATGGCTACACCTTC. Encoded protein: CASSLEGRGRYGYTF. Using reference TRBV11-2 and TRBJ1-2 for the parts outside the CDR3, the full variable domain is EAGVAQSPRYKIIEKRQSVAFWCNPISGHATLYWYQQILGQGPKLLIQFQNNGVVDDSQLPKDRFSAERLKGVDSTLKIQPAKLEDSAVYLCASSLEGRGRYGYTFGSGTRLTVV.

V is TRBV6-5 and J is TRBJ1-2, with no clear D. The V end lost 0 bases, the J end lost 5 bases, and 13 bases lay between the germline ends. The CDR3 loop spans 15 amino acids. Germline values: CDR1 MNHEY, CDR2 SVGAGI. The CDR3 here is CASSYSKQSPYGYTF. The CDR3 region has the DNA TGTGCCAGCAGTTACTCGAAACAGTCCCCTTATGGCTACACCTTC.

J is TRBJ2-7 and V is TRBV20-1; 7 nucleotides match TRBD1. CDR3 length equals 12 residues. Germline lookup yields CDR1 DFQATT and CDR2 SNEGSKA (reference sequence). With V trimmed by 5 bases and J by 3 bases, 4 bases remained unmatched. The CDR3 sequence is CSAETGYYEQYF. CDR3 bases: TGCAGTGCTGAGACAGGGTACTACGAGCAGTACTTC.

A few counts support this clonotype. The chain is built from TRBV13 and TRBJ1-1; 7 nucleotides match TRBD1. Germline CDR1 is PRHDT and CDR2 is FYEKMQ (reference sequence). V gave up 3 bases and J gave up 5 bases; unmatched junction bases: 12. This CDR3 has 16 residues. The CDR3 loop is CASSFARTGFFTEAFF. The CDR3 bases are TGTGCCAGCAGCTTTGCCCGGACAGGCTTTTTTACTGAAGCTTTCTTT. Supplemented by reference TRBV13 and TRBJ1-1, the full variable domain reads AAGVIQSPRHLIKEKRETATLKCYPIPRHDTVYWYQQGPGQDPQFLISFYEKMQSDKGSIPDRFSAQQFSDYHSELNMSSLELGDSALYFCASSFARTGFFTEAFFGQGTRLTVV.

Only a few counts were recorded for this clonotype. V is TRBV6-2 or TRBV6-3 and J is TRBJ2-7; maybe TRBD2 (6 bases). Germline V CDR1 and CDR2: MNHEY, SVGEGT. This CDR3 region has 15 residues. Trimming shortened V by 2 bases and J by 0 bases, and 11 bases separated the two germline ends. CDR3 sequence: CASSYEASASYEQYF. CDR3 DNA sequence: TGTGCCAGCAGTTACGAGGCTAGCGCCTCCTACGAGCAGTACTTC.

This clonotype was observed a few times. The gene calls are TRBV5-4 and TRBJ2-7, with TRBD2 identical over 7 bases. From germline, CDR1 is SGHNT and CDR2 YYREEE (reference sequence). The CDR3 contains 15 residues. The ends lost 4 bases at V and 5 bases at J; junction bases unmatched: 12. CDR3 sequence (DNA): TGTGCCAGCAGCGCGGGGAGCGGGGCCAGTAACGAGCAGTACTTC. It specifies CASSAGSGASNEQYF. Using reference TRBV5-4 and TRBJ2-7 for the parts outside the CDR3, the full variable domain is ETGVTQSPTHLIKTRGQQVTLRCSSQSGHNTVSWYQQALGQGPQFIFQYYREEENGRGNFPPRFSGLQFPNYSSELNVNALELDDSALYLCASSAGSGASNEQYFGPGTRLTVT.

This chain uses TRBV12-5 with TRBJ2-1, with D perhaps being TRBD1 or TRBD2 (5 bases each). The CDR3 has 13 amino acids. The V end was cut by 1 base, the J end by 15 bases, with 16 bases between. Germline-derived CDR1 and CDR2 are LGHNT and FRNRAP. The DNA of the CDR3 is TGTGCTAGTGGTTTGGAACCAGGGACCGAGGGGTTCTTC. This gives the protein CASGLEPGTEGFF.

Only a few counts were recorded for this clonotype. The chain joins TRBV24-1 to TRBJ2-7, with 9 bases matching TRBD1. This CDR3 is built from 15 residues. With 4 bases clipped from V and 3 bases from J, the junction kept 6 bases outside the gene matches. Germline-derived CDR1 and CDR2 are KGHDR and SFDVKD. DNA for the CDR3: TGTGCCACCAGTGAGTCCGGGACAGGGTTCTACGAGCAGTACTTC. Amino acids: CATSESGTGFYEQYF.

This clonotype showed up just a few times. The CDR3 DNA reads TGTGCCAGCAGCGTAGCCCGGACTAGCGGGGAAGAGACCCAGTACTTC. The encoded protein is CASSVARTSGEETQYF. V and J are TRBV9 and TRBJ2-5; TRBD2 agrees at 12 bases. The CDR3 sequence is 16 residues long. V gave up 0 bases and J gave up 3 bases; unmatched junction bases: 3. Looked up from germline, CDR1 is SGDLS and CDR2 is YYNGEE.

The chain recombines TRBV5-6 with TRBJ2-2; D is uncertain. V shed 2 bases and J shed 1 base, with 9 bases lying between them. The CDR3 spans 15 residues. Germline V lookup: CDR1 SGHDT, CDR2 YYEEEE. The CDR3 DNA reads TGTGCCAGCAGCTTCGCCGGAGTGAACACCGGGGAGCTGTTTTTT. This translates into CASSFAGVNTGELFF.

The CDR3: CASSPGGGLSNQPQHF. DNA for the CDR3: TGTGCCAGCAGCCCTGGAGGAGGGCTTAGCAATCAGCCCCAGCATTTT. This sequence joins TRBV5-5 and TRBJ1-5; D unclear. The CDR3 runs to 16 residues. The V end was cut by 4 bases, the J end by 0 bases, with 14 bases between. Germline lookup yields CDR1 SGHKS and CDR2 YYEKEE (reference sequence).